This T cell receptor (beta chain) is drawn from a study of blood T cell repertoires in COVID-19. Across the study: PBMCs, B-cell-depleted T cells, or T cells provided the cDNA or gDNA that made up the material.

From germline, CDR1 is MNHNY and CDR2 SVGAGI (reference sequence). This CDR3 comprises 16 residues. The V end lost 2 bases, the J end lost 5 bases, and 16 bases lay between the germline ends. Patients at the Seattle site were enrolled during active infection and followed longitudinally. Original processing notes: Amplification with reference gene primers provided the estimates of nucleated cell counts. The assay was immunoSEQ multiplex PCR, and TCRdb's table has in-frame clones only and misses some. For V, J and clone size, that table is used; D and trimming come from the DNA. The sample yields about 69,000 clones, about four fifths seen once. This clone has more than one count but fewer than ten.

The sample consisted of peripheral blood. V gene TRBV6-6 combines with J gene TRBJ1-5; D is uncertain. The sequence came from a man over 45 with COVID-19, enrolled during active disease. The CDR3 DNA sequence: TGTGCCAGCAGTTACCTTCGGGTAGCGACCGATCAGCCCCAGCATTTT. It translates to CASSYLRVATDQPQHF.